This T cell receptor beta chain was observed in a study of T-cell reconstitution after alpha-beta-depleted transplantation in children. The authors prepared the TCRbeta library with unique molecular identifiers. TCRdb passed the PCR reads through MiXCR, listing each CDR3 protein once. The sample includes 250,000 to 350,000 distinct CDR3 sequences, about 10% of them seen just once. Specimen: PBMCs from the stem cell graft donor, collected from the stem cell graft. This TCR derives from a human donor who donated a stem cell graft to a child with SCID.

Here the CDR3 DNA reads TGCAGTGCTAGAGGACAAGGGTTGGGCGAGCAGTACTTC. As protein: CSARGQGLGEQYF. The rearrangement joins TRBV20-1 to TRBJ2-7; D not certain. Looked up from germline, CDR1 is DFQATT and CDR2 is SNEGSKA (reference sequence). The CDR3 loop spans 13 amino acids. Trimming stripped 1 base from V and 6 bases from J, with 13 bases between.